This TCR beta chain originates from a study of OX40 agonist ivuxolimab in advanced cancers. Sequencing was performed with immunoSEQ multiplex PCR; in TCRdb, only in-frame clones are kept and a portion is missing. The sample has 40,000 to 50,000 clones, about 89% seen once. Trimming cost V 7 bases and J 7 bases, with 22 bases left between them. CDR3 size: 15 residues. From germline, CDR1 is ENHRY and CDR2 SYGVKD. Here the sequenced sample was CD4+ or CD8+ T cells sorted from blood, taken in a trial of the OX40 agonist ivuxolimab. This chain links TRBV10-3 with TRBJ1-1, with D maybe TRBD1 (6 bases). The receptor's source is an adult with an advanced solid tumor such as melanoma, head and neck, liver or kidney cancer. CDR3 DNA: TGTGCCATCAAGGGGGAGCTGGGGGGCGCAGGTGAAGCTTTCTTT. It codes for CAIKGELGGAGEAFF.